These 28 T cell receptor beta chains share one sample of origin, sequenced in a study of early T cells in non-severe SARS-CoV-2 infection. TCRdb redid the calling of the 5' RACE reads with MiXCR, one entry per CDR3 protein. Seen here are over 50,000 distinct CDR3 sequences, roughly a tenth observed once, and the top ten hold 1.7%. Sequences were obtained from whole blood. The receptors were gathered from an adult who was a healthcare worker with PCR-confirmed SARS-CoV-2 infection or an uninfected control (not recorded which).

This clonotype has at least ten counts. The rearrangement links TRBV28 to TRBJ1-5; D may be TRBD1 (6 bases). Germline V lookup: CDR1 MDHEN, CDR2 SYDVKM. V dropped 7 bases and J dropped 4 bases, with 20 bases sitting between them. The CDR3 sequence is 16 residues long. CDR3 residues: CASTPRGGAQNQPQHF. CDR3 nucleotides: TGTGCCAGCACCCCTCGTGGGGGGGCTCAGAATCAGCCCCAGCATTTT.

Many counts were recorded for this clonotype. This chain links TRBV27 with TRBJ1-1, with D possibly TRBD1 on 6 matching bases. CDR1 MNHEY and CDR2 SMNVEV come from the germline V gene (reference sequence). Trimming left V 3 bases short and J 6 bases short, with 11 bases between. The CDR3 has 13 residues. The CDR3 spells CASSFGGLAEAFF. CDR3 bases: TGTGCCAGCAGTTTTGGGGGGCTTGCTGAAGCTTTCTTT.

V is TRBV5-1 and J is TRBJ2-7; 11 bases agree with TRBD2. The CDR3 extends over 14 amino acids. Looked up from germline, CDR1 is SGHRS and CDR2 is YFSETQ. With V trimmed by 3 bases and J by 3 bases, 2 bases remained unmatched. CDR3 DNA: TGCGCCAGCAGCTCGCTAGCGGGGGGCTACGAGCAGTACTTC. This encodes CASSSLAGGYEQYF.

This clonotype was seen more than once but under ten times. The CDR3 sequence is CASSLVSRGGGTEAFF. CDR3 coding DNA: TGCGCCAGCAGCTTGGTGTCTCGGGGAGGTGGCACTGAAGCTTTCTTT. V usage is TRBV5-1 and J usage is TRBJ1-1; no clear D. The CDR3 totals 16 residues. With 0 bases removed from V and 4 bases from J, the gap between germline ends came to 16 bases. Germline values: CDR1 SGHRS, CDR2 YFSETQ.

The rearrangement links TRBV14 to TRBJ1-2, with a weak D call TRBD1 (6 bases). The length of the CDR3 is 14 residues. CDR1 and CDR2 from the germline V gene are SGHDN and FVKESK. Deletions cut 1 base from V and 3 bases from J, with 9 bases between. CDR3 nucleotide sequence: TGTGCCAGCAGCCAAGCGGGACAAGACTATGGCTACACCTTC. Translating gives CASSQAGQDYGYTF.

This clonotype came up many times. The gene calls are TRBV20-1 and TRBJ2-6; D gene unclear. Germline CDR1 is DFQATT and CDR2 is SNEGSKA (reference sequence). V gave up 3 bases and J gave up 0 bases, with 6 bases separating them. The CDR3 is 14 amino acids. The chain's CDR3 is CSARHPSGANVLTF. CDR3 bases: TGCAGTGCTAGGCACCCCTCTGGGGCCAACGTCCTGACTTTC.

This clonotype was counted a few times. V gene TRBV28 combines with J gene TRBJ2-2, with 7 nucleotides matching TRBD2. Germline V gives CDR1 MDHEN, CDR2 SYDVKM. Unmatched junction bases numbered 5, after V lost 3 bases and J lost 4 bases. The CDR3 is 15 residues long. Here the CDR3 reads CASSLGGLVTGELFF. The CDR3 DNA is TGTGCCAGCAGTTTGGGAGGGCTGGTCACCGGGGAGCTGTTTTTT.

A word on this clonotype: A read error may produce the germline difference seen at one junction end. The rearrangement joins TRBV20-1 to TRBJ2-3; no clear D. The CDR3 covers 14 residues. Germline CDR1 reads DFQATT; CDR2 reads SNEGSKA (reference sequence). The CDR3 sequence is CSARDWGTTNTQYF. CDR3 DNA sequence: TGCAGTGCTAGAGATTGGGGTACCACAAATACGCAGTATTTT.

This clonotype was counted many times. The chain joins TRBV2 to TRBJ2-1; no reliable D call. The CDR3 covers 14 residues. Germline-derived CDR1 and CDR2 are SNHLY and FYNNEI. V lost 1 base to trimming and J lost 7 bases, with 11 bases between them. The CDR3 is CASSEDWTDNEQFF. The CDR3 DNA reads as TGTGCCAGCAGTGAAGACTGGACGGATAATGAGCAGTTCTTC.

The rearrangement links TRBV11-1 to TRBJ2-5, with 9 bases fitting TRBD2. The CDR3 spans 15 residues. The J segment lost 1 base and the V segment lost 4 bases, leaving 4 bases of the junction unmatched. Germline loops: CDR1 SGHAT, CDR2 FQDESV (reference sequence). The CDR3 DNA is TGTGCCAGCAGCTCCCGGCGGGGGGGCCAAGAGACCCAGTACTTC. This translates into CASSSRRGGQETQYF.

This clonotype appeared many times. The chain recombines TRBV5-1 with TRBJ2-7; D is unclear. This CDR3 region has 16 residues. V was shortened by 1 base and J by 2 bases, with 16 bases between the two germline ends. Per germline, CDR1 SGHRS and CDR2 YFSETQ. CDR3 sequence reads: CASSLSAMAFPYEQYF. CDR3 nucleotide sequence: TGCGCCAGCAGCTTGTCGGCTATGGCGTTTCCCTACGAGCAGTACTTC. The full variable domain, completed using reference TRBV5-1 and TRBJ2-7, is KAGVTQTPRYLIKTRGQQVTLSCSPISGHRSVSWYQQTPGQGLQFLFEYFSETQRNKGNFPGRFSGRQFSNSRSEMNVSTLELGDSALYLCASSLSAMAFPYEQYFGPGTRLTVT.

In this sample, this clonotype turned up many times. V usage is TRBV19 and J usage is TRBJ2-1, with D uncertain. The length of the CDR3 is 13 residues. Trimming removed 10 bases from V and 0 bases from J, with 10 bases in between. Per germline, CDR1 LNHDA and CDR2 SQIVND (reference sequence). The CDR3 sequence: CATSEGSYNEQFF. For the CDR3, the DNA is TGTGCCACTTCCGAAGGCTCCTACAATGAGCAGTTCTTC.

The chain is built from TRBV20-1 and TRBJ2-1, with TRBD1 matching 8 bases. J lost 4 bases, V lost 5 bases, and 10 bases had no gene match. The germline V gene has CDR1 DFQATT and CDR2 SNEGSKA (reference sequence). The CDR3 is made up of 15 amino acids. For the CDR3, the DNA is TGCAGTGCTTCCGCCCCCAGGGGGCGTTACAATGAGCAGTTCTTC. Amino acids: CSASAPRGRYNEQFF.

V and J are TRBV6-1 and TRBJ1-5; D gene unclear. Germline V gene sequence: CDR1 MNHNS, CDR2 SASEGT. V was shortened by 6 bases and J by 0 bases, with 15 bases between the two germline ends. CDR3 length equals 16 residues. The CDR3 sequence is CASRPPGSDSNQPQHF. The CDR3 DNA is TGTGCCAGCAGACCTCCGGGATCGGATAGCAATCAGCCCCAGCATTTT.

At least ten counts were recorded for this clonotype. The chain employs TRBV12-3 or TRBV12-4 and TRBJ2-7; 7 nucleotides align to TRBD1. The V gene end was trimmed by 6 bases and the J gene end by 7 bases; junction bases not matched to a gene: 12. The CDR3 is 14 residues long. The DNA of the CDR3 is TGTGCCAGCAGACGGGGACAGTCTCTTTCAGAGCAGTACTTC. Translation gives CASRRGQSLSEQYF.

In its sample, this clonotype was seen many times. The chain joins TRBV20-1 to TRBJ2-2, with TRBD2 matching 7 bases. CDR1 DFQATT and CDR2 SNEGSKA come from the germline V gene (reference sequence). Trimming cost V 1 base and J 0 bases; bases outside gene matches: 5. The CDR3 contains 16 residues. This CDR3 reads CSARAPGLANTGELFF. CDR3 nucleotide sequence: TGCAGTGCTAGAGCCCCTGGACTAGCGAACACCGGGGAGCTGTTTTTT.

Many counts were recorded for this clonotype. The chain links TRBV14 to TRBJ1-4, with a tentative D call TRBD1 (5 bases). The CDR3 runs 14 residues. From germline, CDR1 is SGHDN and CDR2 FVKESK. V was shortened by 5 bases and J by 5 bases, with 12 bases between the two germline ends. The CDR3 DNA reads as TGTGCCAGCAGCGGAACGGGGGGGAATGAAAAACTGTTTTTT. The encoded protein is CASSGTGGNEKLFF.

This clonotype was observed at least ten times. The rearrangement uses TRBV6-5 and TRBJ2-3; D not certain. The V gene lost 2 bases and the J gene lost 2 bases, with 17 bases spanning the gap. Germline loops: CDR1 MNHEY, CDR2 SVGAGI. This CDR3 comprises 17 residues. CDR3 nucleotide sequence: TGTGCCAGCAGTTACGTGGGCTTAGTCTCCGACACAGATACGCAGTATTTT. Its translation is CASSYVGLVSDTDTQYF.

This clonotype appeared many times. The CDR3 DNA sequence: TGTGCCAGCAGCTACTCCGGGGAACCCCAGCATTTT. Its translation is CASSYSGEPQHF. The V call is TRBV11-2, the J call TRBJ1-5; D is unclear. Trimming removed 4 bases from V and 10 bases from J, with 11 bases in between. Per germline, CDR1 SGHAT and CDR2 FQNNGV. The CDR3 covers 12 residues.

This clonotype is medium-sized (0.01 to 0.1%) in the sample. The chain joins TRBV5-1 to TRBJ2-1, with D possibly being TRBD2 (5 bases). This CDR3 region has 13 residues. V was clipped by 6 bases and J by 6 bases, with 13 bases between them. Germline loops: CDR1 SGHRS, CDR2 YFSETQ. The CDR3 here is CASNSLASNEQFF. The CDR3 DNA reads as TGCGCCAGCAATTCCCTAGCCTCCAATGAGCAGTTCTTC.

This clonotype was counted at least ten times. The chain has TRBV5-6 and TRBJ2-7; D possibly uses TRBD1 or TRBD2 (5 bases each). Trimming took 0 bases from V and 0 from J, leaving 13 bases between them. The CDR3 consists of 16 residues. Germline CDR1 and CDR2: SGHDT and YYEEEE. Here the CDR3 DNA reads TGTGCCAGCAGCTTGGCCGGGGCAGGGTTCTCCTACGAGCAGTACTTC. It codes for CASSLAGAGFSYEQYF.

This clonotype was recorded many times. The gene calls are TRBV12-3 or TRBV12-4 and TRBJ2-3; TRBD2 is a possible D gene (6 bases). The germline V and J ends were trimmed by 6 bases and 3 bases, with 19 bases remaining between them. The CDR3 has 16 amino acids. CDR3 amino acids: CASRSTYSGRTDTQYF. In nucleotides, the CDR3 is TGTGCCAGCAGGTCGACTTACAGTGGGAGGACAGATACGCAGTATTTT.

This clonotype was detected ten times or more. The chain carries TRBV20-1 and TRBJ2-3, with TRBD2 matching 11 bases. Germline CDR1 is DFQATT and CDR2 is SNEGSKA (reference sequence). The CDR3 extends over 15 amino acids. V trimming: 3 bases; J trimming: 5 bases; junction bases outside the gene matches: 7. The CDR3 is CSARATSGVVDTQYF. The CDR3 nucleotides are TGCAGTGCTAGGGCGACTAGCGGGGTAGTAGATACGCAGTATTTT.

Ten or more counts support this clonotype. The chain joins TRBV29-1 to TRBJ2-3; D is possibly TRBD2 (6 bases). The CDR3 length is 13 residues. Germline values: CDR1 SQVTM, CDR2 ANQGSEA. The V gene lost 1 base and the J gene lost 2 bases, with 7 bases spanning the gap. The CDR3 DNA follows: TGCAGCGTTGAAGGCGGGGCCACAGATACGCAGTATTTT. Protein sequence: CSVEGGATDTQYF.

This clonotype was observed a handful of times. The rearrangement joins TRBV7-8 to TRBJ2-7; no clear D gene. The V end was cut by 5 bases, the J end by 2 bases, with 13 bases between. This CDR3 is 14 amino acids long. The germline CDR1 and CDR2 sequences are SGHVS and FQNEAQ. The CDR3 is CASSPHGRTYEQYF. DNA of the CDR3: TGTGCCAGCAGCCCCCACGGCCGGACCTACGAGCAGTACTTC. Together with reference TRBV7-8 and TRBJ2-7, the CDR3 gives the full variable domain: GAGVSQSPRYKVAKRGQDVALRCDPISGHVSLFWYQQALGQGPEFLTYFQNEAQLDKSGLPSDRFFAERPEGSVSTLKIQRTQQEDSAVYLCASSPHGRTYEQYFGPGTRLTVT.

J is TRBJ2-3 and V is TRBV19, with TRBD1 matching over 7 bases. With V trimmed by 6 bases and J by 0 bases, 12 bases remained unmatched. The CDR3 totals 17 residues. Germline V gene lookup returns CDR1 LNHDA and CDR2 SQIVND (reference sequence). In DNA, the CDR3 is TGTGCCAGTAGAAGCCCTCGGGACAGCCAAAGCACAGATACGCAGTATTTT. This sequence encodes CASRSPRDSQSTDTQYF.

In its sample, this clonotype was seen a few times. The chain joins TRBV5-4 to TRBJ2-1; 8 bases fit TRBD1. Germline V gives CDR1 SGHNT, CDR2 YYREEE (reference sequence). The CDR3 extends over 13 amino acids. Losses at the gene ends were 3 bases for V and 5 bases for J; bases not matched to a gene: 1. CDR3 DNA sequence: TGTGCCAGCAGCTCGACAGGGGACAATGAGCAGTTCTTC. It codes for CASSSTGDNEQFF.

The chain uses TRBV29-1 and TRBJ2-7; D may correspond to TRBD1 or TRBD2 (5 bases each). Trimming stripped 7 bases from V and 11 bases from J, with 18 bases between. The germline V gene encodes CDR1 SQVTM and CDR2 ANQGSEA. The CDR3 extends over 11 amino acids. CDR3 residues: CSARGAGNEYF. The CDR3 DNA reads TGCAGCGCTCGAGGGGCGGGCAATGAGTACTTC.